The 5 T cell receptor beta chains below come from one sample, sequenced in a study of Graves' ophthalmopathy and Graves' hyperthyroidism. From RNA, the CDR3 regions of TCR beta chains were amplified and sequenced. After a first-round RT-PCR with HTBI primers, a second-round multiplex PCR was run. From the multiplex PCR reads, TCRdb called clonotypes with MiXCR, one entry per CDR3 protein. The sample holds 600,000 to 650,000 distinct CDR3 sequences, about 24% seen once. Input material: peripheral blood. The receptors shown here come from a woman under 30 with stable Graves' hyperthyroidism. Some clones in this sample may be carry-over from other donors' samples.

This clonotype came up a few times. This chain joins TRBV5-4 and TRBJ1-1; TRBD1 is a possible D gene (6 bases). Trimming stripped 1 base from V and 6 bases from J, with 16 bases between. The V gene's germline CDR1 is SGHNT and CDR2 YYREEE (reference sequence). The CDR3 sequence is 15 residues long. CDR3 in DNA: TGTGCCAGCAGCTTGATTGTGGGGGCGTCGGCTGAAGCTTTCTTT. This codes for CASSLIVGASAEAFF.

The sample holds many counts of this clonotype. The chain uses TRBV2 and TRBJ1-1; a weak D match, TRBD1 (5 bases). This CDR3 is 13 amino acids long. V was clipped by 0 bases and J by 5 bases, with 7 bases between them. CDR1 and CDR2 from the germline V gene are SNHLY and FYNNEI. This CDR3 reads CASSEAGRTEAFF. In DNA, the CDR3 is TGTGCCAGCAGTGAAGCGGGGCGGACTGAAGCTTTCTTT. Full variable domain (outside the CDR3, taken from reference TRBV2 and TRBJ1-1): EPEVTQTPSHQVTQMGQEVILRCVPISNHLYFYWYRQILGQKVEFLVSFYNNEISEKSEIFDDQFSVERPDGSNFTLKIRSTKLEDSAMYFCASSEAGRTEAFFGQGTRLTVV.

This clonotype was counted ten times or more. V and J are TRBV3-1 and TRBJ2-7, with D tentatively TRBD2 (5 bases). The V end lost 4 bases, the J end lost 3 bases, and 13 bases lay between the germline ends. The CDR3 is 14 amino acids. Germline-derived CDR1 and CDR2 are LGHDT and YNNKEL (reference sequence). The CDR3: CASSPAHSDYEQYF. Written as DNA, the CDR3 is TGTGCCAGCAGCCCAGCCCATAGCGACTACGAGCAGTACTTC.

There are many counts of this clonotype. The chain links TRBV12-3 or TRBV12-4 to TRBJ1-2; maybe TRBD1 (5 bases). The V gene lost 4 bases and the J gene lost 0 bases, with 9 bases spanning the gap. The CDR3 totals 14 residues. The CDR3: CASSSVRANYGYTF. The CDR3 nucleotides read TGTGCCAGCAGTTCAGTCAGGGCTAACTATGGCTACACCTTC.

The J gene is TRBJ1-1, the V gene TRBV19, with D possibly being TRBD1 (6 bases). From germline, CDR1 is LNHDA and CDR2 SQIVND (reference sequence). The CDR3 consists of 17 residues. The V and J ends lost 4 bases and 0 bases respectively, with 18 bases between them. The CDR3 DNA reads as TGTGCCAGTAGTAGATTGGCAGGGGAGATTATGAACACTGAAGCTTTCTTT. This gives the protein CASSRLAGEIMNTEAFF.